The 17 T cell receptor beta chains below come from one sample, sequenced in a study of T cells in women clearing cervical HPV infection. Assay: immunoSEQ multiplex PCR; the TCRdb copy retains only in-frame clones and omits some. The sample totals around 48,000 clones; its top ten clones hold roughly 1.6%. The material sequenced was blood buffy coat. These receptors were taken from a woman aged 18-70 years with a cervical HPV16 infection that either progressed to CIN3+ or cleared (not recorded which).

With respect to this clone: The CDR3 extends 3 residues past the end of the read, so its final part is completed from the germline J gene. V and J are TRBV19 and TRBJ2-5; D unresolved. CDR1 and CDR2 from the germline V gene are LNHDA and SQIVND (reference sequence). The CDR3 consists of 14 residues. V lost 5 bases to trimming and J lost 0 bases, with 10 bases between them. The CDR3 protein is CASSSAGHQETQYF. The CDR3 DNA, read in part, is TGTGCCAGTAGTTCCGCCGGTCACCAAGAGACC.

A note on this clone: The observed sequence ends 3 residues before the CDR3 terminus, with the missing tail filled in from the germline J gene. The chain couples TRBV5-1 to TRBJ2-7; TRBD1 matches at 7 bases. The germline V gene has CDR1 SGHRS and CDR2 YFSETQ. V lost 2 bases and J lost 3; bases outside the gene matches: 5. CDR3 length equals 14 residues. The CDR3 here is CASSFGQDLYEQYF. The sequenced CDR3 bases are TGCGCCAGCAGCTTTGGACAGGACCTCTACGAG. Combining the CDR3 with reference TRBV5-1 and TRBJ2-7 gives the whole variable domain KAGVTQTPRYLIKTRGQQVTLSCSPISGHRSVSWYQQTPGQGLQFLFEYFSETQRNKGNFPGRFSGRQFSNSRSEMNVSTLELGDSALYLCASSFGQDLYEQYFGPGTRLTVT.

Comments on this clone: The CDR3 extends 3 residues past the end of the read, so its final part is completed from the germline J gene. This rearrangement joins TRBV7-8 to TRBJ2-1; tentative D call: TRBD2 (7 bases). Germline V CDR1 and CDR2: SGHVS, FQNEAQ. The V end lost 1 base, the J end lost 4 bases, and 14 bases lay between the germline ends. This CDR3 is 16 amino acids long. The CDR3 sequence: CASSLGEGGNYNEQFF. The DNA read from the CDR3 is TGTGCCAGCAGCTTAGGGGAGGGGGGGAATTACAATGAG.

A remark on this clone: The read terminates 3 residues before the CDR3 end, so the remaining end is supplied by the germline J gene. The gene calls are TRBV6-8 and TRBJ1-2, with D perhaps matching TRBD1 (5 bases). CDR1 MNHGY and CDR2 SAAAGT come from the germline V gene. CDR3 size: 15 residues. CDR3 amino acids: CASSSNGTCQRGYTF. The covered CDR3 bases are TGTGCCAGCAGCTCAAATGGGACTTGTCAACGGGGC.

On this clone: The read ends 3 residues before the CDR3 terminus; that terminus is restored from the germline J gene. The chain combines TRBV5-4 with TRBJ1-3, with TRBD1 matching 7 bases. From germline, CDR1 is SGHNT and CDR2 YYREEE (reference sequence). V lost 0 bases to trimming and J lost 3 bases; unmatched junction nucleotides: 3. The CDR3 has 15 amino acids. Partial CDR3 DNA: TGTGCCAGCAGCTTGGGCAGGGGGGATGGAAACACC. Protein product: CASSLGRGDGNT. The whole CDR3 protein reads CASSLGRGDGNTIYF.

Partial CDR3 DNA: TGTGCCTGCCACCGGGACAGGGTCACCGGGGAG. Translating it yields CACHRDRVTGE. The CDR3, in full, reads CACHRDRVTGELFF. V and J are TRBV11-2 and TRBJ2-2; the match to TRBD1 covers 9 bases. The CDR3 goes on 3 residues after the read ends, and that part is filled in from the germline J gene. V shed 11 bases, J shed 4 bases, and the junction held 8 bases outside the gene matches. Germline CDR1 is SGHAT and CDR2 is FQNNGV. The CDR3 has 14 amino acids.

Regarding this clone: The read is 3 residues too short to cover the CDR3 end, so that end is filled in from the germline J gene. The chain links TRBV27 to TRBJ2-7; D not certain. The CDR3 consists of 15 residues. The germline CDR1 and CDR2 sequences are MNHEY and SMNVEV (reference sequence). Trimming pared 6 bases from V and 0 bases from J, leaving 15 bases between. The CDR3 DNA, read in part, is TGTGCCAGCAGCCGCAGACACCCGAGCTCCTACGAG. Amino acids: CASSRRHPSSYE. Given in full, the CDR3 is CASSRRHPSSYEQYF.

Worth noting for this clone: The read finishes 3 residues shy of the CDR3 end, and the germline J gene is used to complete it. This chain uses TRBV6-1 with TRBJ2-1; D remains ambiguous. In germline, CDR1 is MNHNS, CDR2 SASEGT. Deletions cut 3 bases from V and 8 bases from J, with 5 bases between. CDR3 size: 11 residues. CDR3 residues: CASSDADEQFF. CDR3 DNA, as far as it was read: TGTGCCAGCAGTGACGCGGATGAG.

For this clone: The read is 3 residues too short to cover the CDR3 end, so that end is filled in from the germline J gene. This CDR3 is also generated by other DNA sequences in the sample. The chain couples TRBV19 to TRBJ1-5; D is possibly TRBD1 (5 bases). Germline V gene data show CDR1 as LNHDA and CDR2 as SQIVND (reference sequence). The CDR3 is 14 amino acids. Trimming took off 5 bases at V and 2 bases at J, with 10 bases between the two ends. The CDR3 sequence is CASSPTGGNQPQHF. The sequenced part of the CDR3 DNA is TGTGCCAGTAGTCCCACGGGGGGCAATCAGCCC.

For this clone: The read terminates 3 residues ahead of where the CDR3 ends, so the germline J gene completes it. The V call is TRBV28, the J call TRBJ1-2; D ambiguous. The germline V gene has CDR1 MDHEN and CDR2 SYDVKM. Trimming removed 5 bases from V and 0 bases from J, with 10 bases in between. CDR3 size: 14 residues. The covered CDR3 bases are TGTGCCAGCAGTCCCAGTACAGCTAACTATGGC. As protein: CASSPSTANYG. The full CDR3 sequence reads CASSPSTANYGYTF.

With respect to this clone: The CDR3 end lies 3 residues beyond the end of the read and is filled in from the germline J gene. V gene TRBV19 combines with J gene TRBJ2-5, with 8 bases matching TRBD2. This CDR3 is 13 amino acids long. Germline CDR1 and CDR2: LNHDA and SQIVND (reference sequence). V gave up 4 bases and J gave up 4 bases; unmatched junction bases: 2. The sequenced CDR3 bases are TGTGCCAGTAGTACGGGACTAGGAGAGACC. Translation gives CASSTGLGET. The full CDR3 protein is CASSTGLGETQYF.

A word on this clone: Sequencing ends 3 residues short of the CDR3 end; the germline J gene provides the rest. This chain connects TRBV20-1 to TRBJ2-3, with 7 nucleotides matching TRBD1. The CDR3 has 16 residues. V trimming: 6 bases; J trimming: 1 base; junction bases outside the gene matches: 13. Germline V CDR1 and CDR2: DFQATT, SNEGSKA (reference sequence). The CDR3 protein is CSATSRTGSGTDTQYF. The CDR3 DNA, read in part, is TGCAGTGCCACCTCCCGGACAGGCAGCGGCACAGATACG.

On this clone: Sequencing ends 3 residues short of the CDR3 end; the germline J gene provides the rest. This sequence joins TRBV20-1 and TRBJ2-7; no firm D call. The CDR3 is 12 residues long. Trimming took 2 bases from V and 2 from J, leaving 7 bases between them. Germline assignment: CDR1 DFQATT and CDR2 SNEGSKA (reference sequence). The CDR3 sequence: CSARQAAYEQYF. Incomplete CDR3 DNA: TGCAGTGCTAGACAGGCCGCCTACGAG.

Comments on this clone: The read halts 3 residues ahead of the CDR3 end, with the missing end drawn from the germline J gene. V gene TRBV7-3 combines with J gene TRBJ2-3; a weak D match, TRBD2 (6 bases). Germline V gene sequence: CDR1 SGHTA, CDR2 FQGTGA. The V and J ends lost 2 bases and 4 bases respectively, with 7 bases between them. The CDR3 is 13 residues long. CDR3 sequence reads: CASSLGGADTQYF. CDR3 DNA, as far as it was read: TGTGCCAGCAGCTTAGGAGGGGCAGATACG.

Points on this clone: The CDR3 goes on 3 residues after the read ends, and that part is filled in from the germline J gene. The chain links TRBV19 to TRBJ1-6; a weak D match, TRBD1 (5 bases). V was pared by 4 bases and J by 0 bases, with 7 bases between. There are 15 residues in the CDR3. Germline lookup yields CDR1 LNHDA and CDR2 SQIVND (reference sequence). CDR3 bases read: TGTGCCAGTAGTACGGACAACTCCTATAATTCACCC. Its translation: CASSTDNSYNSP. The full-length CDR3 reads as CASSTDNSYNSPLHF.

CDR3 loop: CASSLGGAGTDTQYF. Partial CDR3 DNA: TGTGCCAGCAGCCTCGGGGGGGCGGGCACAGATACG. V is TRBV3-1 (or the pseudogene TRBV3-2) and J is TRBJ2-3; 8 bases map to TRBD2. Read data end 3 residues before the CDR3 end; the end is taken from the germline J gene. CDR3 length: 15 amino acids. The V gene end was trimmed by 4 bases and the J gene end by 1 base; junction bases not matched to a gene: 4. The germline CDR1 and CDR2 sequences are LGHDT and YNNKEL (reference sequence).

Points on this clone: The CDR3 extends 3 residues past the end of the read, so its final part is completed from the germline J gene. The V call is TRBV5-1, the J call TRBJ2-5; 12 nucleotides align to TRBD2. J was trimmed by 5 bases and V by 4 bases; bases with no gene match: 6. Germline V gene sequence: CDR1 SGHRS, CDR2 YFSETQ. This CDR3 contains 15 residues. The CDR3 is CASSPGLAGWETQYF. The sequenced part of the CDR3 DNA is TGCGCCAGCAGCCCCGGACTAGCGGGATGGGAGACC.